The rows below give T cell receptor beta chains drawn from one sample of a study of blood T cell repertoires in COVID-19. Measured with immunoSEQ multiplex PCR; TCRdb has only the in-frame clones, and not every one. The table lists over 300,000 clones, over 75% of them singletons. Sample: PBMCs or T cells enriched from blood (not recorded which). Receptors originate from a woman between 25 and 40 years old with acute COVID-19. CDR3s leave out the opening cysteine and the closing phenylalanine or tryptophan.

CDR3 protein: ASSQDIVQGAQEQY; V gene: TRBV4-1; CDR3 length: 14; J gene: TRBJ2-7
CDR3 protein: ASSLRRAF; V gene: TRBV6-5; CDR3 length: 8; J gene: TRBJ1-1
CDR3 protein: ASSLDRYNEQF; V gene: TRBV27; CDR3 length: 11; J gene: TRBJ2-1
CDR3 protein: ASSLAGGAETDTQY; V gene: TRBV5-1; CDR3 length: 14; J gene: TRBJ2-3
CDR3 protein: ASSFKRTGKLEAF; V gene: TRBV7-9; CDR3 length: 13; J gene: TRBJ1-1
CDR3 protein: ASSRQGTEQY; V gene: TRBV3-1/TRBV3-2; CDR3 length: 10; J gene: TRBJ2-7
CDR3 protein: TSSPSGFYENTIY; V gene: TRBV1; CDR3 length: 13; J gene: TRBJ1-3
CDR3 protein: ASSVHRAGNTEAF; V gene: TRBV9; CDR3 length: 13; J gene: TRBJ1-1
CDR3 protein: ASRQTGSGNTIY; V gene: TRBV27; CDR3 length: 12; J gene: TRBJ1-3
CDR3 protein: ASSPGGYAF; V gene: TRBV14; CDR3 length: 9; J gene: TRBJ1-1
CDR3 protein: ASSEINRGYGYT; V gene: TRBV25-1; CDR3 length: 12; J gene: TRBJ1-2
CDR3 protein: ASSLSSPQGAAF; V gene: TRBV5-6; CDR3 length: 12; J gene: TRBJ1-1
CDR3 protein: ATSGQDNSPLH; V gene: TRBV15; CDR3 length: 11; J gene: TRBJ1-6
CDR3 protein: ASSLAGGNEQF; V gene: TRBV7-9; CDR3 length: 11; J gene: TRBJ2-1
CDR3 protein: ASSSAGGNEKLF; V gene: TRBV7-8; CDR3 length: 12; J gene: TRBJ1-4
CDR3 protein: ASSPLNGQGATEAF; V gene: TRBV18; CDR3 length: 14; J gene: TRBJ1-1
CDR3 protein: ASSQGLAPGELF; V gene: TRBV6-2/TRBV6-3; CDR3 length: 12; J gene: TRBJ2-2
CDR3 protein: ASSPRDRGSEKLF; V gene: TRBV3-1/TRBV3-2; CDR3 length: 13; J gene: TRBJ1-4
CDR3 protein: ATSGRTGTGNQPQH; V gene: TRBV24-1; CDR3 length: 14; J gene: TRBJ1-5
CDR3 protein: ASSTGGTEAF; V gene: TRBV10-1; CDR3 length: 10; J gene: TRBJ1-1
CDR3 protein: ASSSASSTEQF; V gene: TRBV7-2; CDR3 length: 11; J gene: TRBJ2-1
CDR3 protein: ASRSTRADTGELF; V gene: TRBV6-5; CDR3 length: 13; J gene: TRBJ2-2
CDR3 protein: ASSPARPSRELH; V gene: TRBV14; CDR3 length: 12; J gene: TRBJ1-6
CDR3 protein: ASSVKTGFGNTIY; V gene: TRBV9; CDR3 length: 13; J gene: TRBJ1-3
CDR3 protein: ASSFGQALSYEQY; V gene: TRBV6-6; CDR3 length: 13; J gene: TRBJ2-7